Following are 25 T cell receptor beta chains from one sample sequenced in a study of a mutant IDH1 vaccine in newly diagnosed glioma. Time point described: week 47, end of study. Doses of 300 ug of mutant IDH1 20-mer peptide were given with topical imiquimod. Their specific antigens are unknown. Clones were read by immunoSEQ multiplex PCR, and TCRdb kept only the in-frame ones, dropping some. Of 50,000 to 70,000 clones in the sample, 80% to 85% were seen once. Sequences were derived from PBMCs, sampled from a glioma patient whose treatment included an IDH1 peptide vaccine. Receptors originate from a woman aged 45-60 years with glioma.

The rearrangement joins TRBV5-1 to TRBJ2-2; a possible D gene is TRBD1 (6 bases). The CDR3 consists of 15 residues. Germline V gives CDR1 SGHRS, CDR2 YFSETQ. The V end lost 4 bases, the J end lost 7 bases, and 17 bases lay between the germline ends. CDR3 residues: CASSTRQANGGELFF. Written as DNA, the CDR3 is TGCGCCAGCAGCACACGACAGGCTAATGGCGGGGAGCTGTTTTTT.

V and J are TRBV25-1 and TRBJ2-3; D not resolved. V lost 3 bases and J lost 0, with 10 bases in between. Germline V gene sequence: CDR1 MGHDK, CDR2 SYGVNS. The CDR3 loop spans 15 amino acids. The CDR3 sequence is CASSDLGLSTDTQYF. CDR3 in DNA: TGTGCCAGCAGTGATTTGGGCTTGAGCACAGATACGCAGTATTTT.

The chain recombines TRBV6-5 with TRBJ2-6; D is ambiguous. The germline CDR1 and CDR2 sequences are MNHEY and SVGAGI. The CDR3 is 13 residues long. The V gene lost 6 bases and the J gene lost 4 bases, with 7 bases spanning the gap. The CDR3 here is CASSVRGANVLTF. Here the CDR3 DNA reads TGTGCCAGCAGCGTCCGGGGGGCCAACGTCCTGACTTTC.

This clone has just a few counts. V and J are TRBV6-6 and TRBJ2-4; 10 bases map to TRBD1. Per the germline V gene, CDR1 is MNHNY and CDR2 is SVGAGI (reference sequence). The CDR3 consists of 13 residues. V was pared by 5 bases and J by 7 bases, with 2 bases of the junction left unmatched. The CDR3, as DNA: TGTGCCAGCAGTAGGGGACAGGGGAACATTCAGTACTTC. Translating it yields CASSRGQGNIQYF.

The CDR3 loop reads CASSLGGRSTEAFF. CDR3 coding DNA: TGCGCCAGCAGCTTGGGTGGTCGGAGCACTGAAGCTTTCTTT. The chain has TRBV5-1 and TRBJ1-1; no definite D call. V was cut by 0 bases and J by 4 bases, with 10 bases left in between. The CDR3 spans 14 residues. From germline, CDR1 is SGHRS and CDR2 YFSETQ.

This sequence joins TRBV6-6 and TRBJ1-1, with 7 bases lining up with TRBD1. V was pared by 5 bases and J by 2 bases, with 11 bases of the junction left unmatched. The germline V gene encodes CDR1 MNHNY and CDR2 SVGAGI (reference sequence). The CDR3 runs 16 residues. The CDR3 region is CASSKIGGQYNTEAFF. The DNA of the CDR3 is TGTGCCAGCAGTAAGATTGGGGGACAGTACAACACTGAAGCTTTCTTT.

DNA of the CDR3: TGCAGCGTTGAAGATCTGGGGACAGGGAGCGACAATGAGCAGTTCTTC. As protein: CSVEDLGTGSDNEQFF. The chain has TRBV29-1 and TRBJ2-1; TRBD1 agrees at 9 bases. Trimming took 0 bases from V and 5 from J; bases not matched to a gene: 8. CDR1 is SQVTM and CDR2 is ANQGSEA in the germline V gene. The CDR3 has 16 residues.

In DNA, the CDR3 is TGCGCCAGCAGCCATGCCCGTGGGTTGGGTAATGAAAAACTGTTTTTT. Translating it yields CASSHARGLGNEKLFF. The genes are TRBV4-3 and TRBJ1-4; no reliable D call. Germline CDR1 reads LGHNA; CDR2 reads YSLEER. The V gene lost 3 bases and the J gene lost 4 bases, with 15 bases spanning the gap. This CDR3 contains 16 residues.

In its sample, this clone was seen once. The chain combines TRBV29-1 with TRBJ2-1; 11 bases agree with TRBD2. Germline V CDR1 and CDR2: SQVTM, ANQGSEA. There are 14 residues in the CDR3. The V gene end was trimmed by 6 bases and the J gene end by 4 bases; junction bases not matched to a gene: 5. This chain's CDR3 is CSVLAGGLYNEQFF. CDR3 DNA sequence: TGCAGCGTGCTAGCGGGGGGCCTATACAATGAGCAGTTCTTC.

V usage is TRBV12-5 and J usage is TRBJ1-3; no clear D. Trimming left V 3 bases short and J 0 bases short, with 9 bases between. This CDR3 region has 15 residues. CDR1 LGHNT and CDR2 FRNRAP come from the germline V gene. The CDR3 nucleotides read TGTGCTAGTGGTTTCAGTGGGCCCTCTGGAAACACCATATATTTT. This encodes CASGFSGPSGNTIYF.

The V gene is TRBV9, the J gene TRBJ2-5; 8 nucleotides align to TRBD2. V lost 3 bases, J lost 4 bases, and 8 bases stayed unmatched. CDR1 is SGDLS, CDR2 YYNGEE, per germline. This CDR3 is built from 15 residues. The chain's CDR3 is CASSGRGLAAETQYF. The CDR3 region has the DNA TGTGCCAGCAGCGGACGCGGACTAGCCGCAGAGACCCAGTACTTC.

This clone was counted between two and nine times. The gene calls are TRBV5-4 and TRBJ2-5; D is unclear. The ends were cut back, 1 base at V and 0 bases at J, with 10 bases in the middle. This CDR3 has 15 amino acids. CDR1 is SGHNT, CDR2 YYREEE, per germline (reference sequence). The CDR3 loop is CASSLSGQYQETQYF. The DNA of the CDR3 is TGTGCCAGCAGCTTGTCCGGGCAGTACCAAGAGACCCAGTACTTC.

The rearrangement links TRBV5-1 to TRBJ2-7, with D maybe TRBD2 (6 bases). This CDR3 comprises 14 residues. The germline CDR1 and CDR2 sequences are SGHRS and YFSETQ. With 3 bases removed from V and 1 base from J, the gap between germline ends came to 11 bases. The CDR3 DNA sequence: TGCGCCAGCAGCTGGAGGGACGGATCCTACGAGCAGTACTTC. Its protein is CASSWRDGSYEQYF.

This clone was observed once. The V and J genes are TRBV7-9 and TRBJ2-7; possibly TRBD1 for D (5 bases). The germline V gene encodes CDR1 SEHNR and CDR2 FQNEAQ (reference sequence). The CDR3 sequence is 11 residues long. The germline V and J ends were trimmed by 10 bases and 7 bases, with 14 bases remaining between them. DNA for the CDR3: TGTGCCACTGGGGCGGACGGGGAGCAGTACTTC. This translates into CATGADGEQYF.

This chain links TRBV10-3 with TRBJ1-1, with D possibly matching TRBD1 (5 bases). With 8 bases removed from V and 4 bases from J, the gap between germline ends came to 17 bases. The length of the CDR3 is 14 residues. CDR1 is ENHRY, CDR2 SYGVKD, per germline. DNA for the CDR3: TGTGCCATCTCGGTGGGGGGGGGAGGCACTGAAGCTTTCTTT. Translated: CAISVGGGGTEAFF.

The chain employs TRBV2 and TRBJ2-2; 7 bases agree with TRBD1. Trimming at V came to 11 bases and at J to 4 bases, leaving 19 bases not matched to a gene. Germline V gene lookup returns CDR1 SNHLY and CDR2 FYNNEI. CDR3 length: 17 amino acids. CDR3 residues: CASSKGTGAQGTGELFF. The CDR3 DNA reads TGTGCCTCATCGAAAGGTACAGGGGCGCAGGGCACCGGGGAGCTGTTTTTT.

This clone has a single count. The gene calls are TRBV10-3 and TRBJ2-1; weak D call: TRBD1 (5 bases). Germline values: CDR1 ENHRY, CDR2 SYGVKD. CDR3 length equals 14 residues. V lost 3 bases, J lost 6 bases, and 12 bases lay in between. The CDR3 coding sequence is TGTGCCATCAGTGAAAGGCAGGGTGTCAATGAGCAGTTCTTC. This translates into CAISERQGVNEQFF.

The V call is TRBV2, the J call TRBJ2-1, with D unresolved. Looked up from germline, CDR1 is SNHLY and CDR2 is FYNNEI. The V and J ends lost 8 bases and 8 bases respectively, with 13 bases between them. This CDR3 region has 12 residues. CDR3 in DNA: TGTGCCAGCCACGCCTCCTTCCATGAGCAGTTCTTC. Encoded protein: CASHASFHEQFF.

The chain carries TRBV18 and TRBJ1-3; D might be TRBD1 (6 bases). V lost 4 bases and J 2 bases, leaving 12 bases between the germline ends. This CDR3 has 15 residues. Germline V gene data show CDR1 as KGHSH and CDR2 as LQKENI. The CDR3 sequence: CASSRGDTAGNTIYF. The CDR3 nucleotides read TGTGCCAGCTCACGAGGGGACACAGCTGGAAACACCATATATTTT.

The sample holds a few counts of this clone. Sequence at one end of the junction differs from germline and may be a read error. This sequence joins TRBV20-1 and TRBJ1-1, with D perhaps matching TRBD1 (5 bases). This CDR3 is built from 11 residues. In germline, CDR1 is DFQATT, CDR2 SNEGSKA (reference sequence). This chain's CDR3 is CNARRGAEAFF. CDR3 DNA sequence: TGTAATGCTAGGAGGGGCGCTGAAGCTTTCTTT.

The J gene is TRBJ2-1, the V gene TRBV30, with 7 bases aligning to TRBD1. Per the germline V gene, CDR1 is GTSNPN and CDR2 is SVGIG (reference sequence). The CDR3 sequence is 15 residues long. J gave up 3 bases and V 0 bases, and 5 bases lay outside the gene matches. The CDR3 is CAWSVADRFYNEQFF. The CDR3 nucleotides are TGTGCCTGGAGTGTCGCGGACAGGTTCTACAATGAGCAGTTCTTC.

The rearrangement uses TRBV19 and TRBJ1-1; the D is unclear. CDR1 is LNHDA, CDR2 SQIVND, per germline (reference sequence). Trimming took off 5 bases at V and 4 bases at J, with 11 bases between the two ends. CDR3 length equals 13 residues. CDR3 amino acids: CASSLGSRTEAFF. CDR3 coding DNA: TGTGCCAGTAGTTTGGGGTCGCGCACTGAAGCTTTCTTT.

This chain links TRBV5-4 with TRBJ1-6, with D possibly TRBD1 on 6 matching bases. The germline V and J ends were trimmed by 2 bases and 9 bases, with 12 bases remaining between them. The CDR3 contains 14 residues. Germline-derived CDR1 and CDR2 are SGHNT and YYREEE (reference sequence). In nucleotides, the CDR3 is TGTGCCAGCAGCTTACCGGGACAATTTTCACCCCTCCACTTT. Protein product: CASSLPGQFSPLHF.

This clone was found once. The V call is TRBV2, the J call TRBJ1-5, with a tentative D call TRBD1 (5 bases). The CDR3 consists of 16 residues. With 5 bases removed from V and 0 bases from J, the gap between germline ends came to 14 bases. The germline V gene encodes CDR1 SNHLY and CDR2 FYNNEI. CDR3 residues: CASSLREGDSNQPQHF. The CDR3 DNA follows: TGTGCCAGCAGTCTACGCGAAGGGGATAGCAATCAGCCCCAGCATTTT.

This clone was seen only a few times. The chain is built from TRBV28 and TRBJ1-2; D remains ambiguous. CDR1 is MDHEN and CDR2 is SYDVKM in the germline V gene. V was trimmed by 3 bases and J by 4 bases, leaving 9 bases between them. This CDR3 contains 13 residues. In DNA, the CDR3 is TGTGCCAGCAGTTTCAGCAGCTCCTATGGCTACACCTTC. This codes for CASSFSSSYGYTF.